The clone carrying this TCR beta chain was recorded a few times. What it binds is not known. The sample belongs to a study of CD8 T cells in ankylosing spondylitis. Quantitative barcoded 5'-RACE was used to prepare TCR beta libraries. Each CDR3 protein is one row after TCRdb ran MiXCR on the 5' RACE reads. This sample has a few hundred thousand distinct CDR3 sequences, with 7% to 9% found just once. Study-level results: Some of these motif variants have turned up before, in reports on reactive arthritis synovial fluid and blood. Enrichment of disease-linked clones was reportedly significant in matched ankylosing spondylitis synovial fluid. Peripheral blood held disease-linked clones only at relatively low frequency, and these were CD8+. It appeared that ankylosing spondylitis blood was characterized by a TCR beta motif of several highly homologous variants.

This CDR3 has 17 amino acids. In germline, CDR1 is DFQATT, CDR2 SNEGSKA (reference sequence). J was trimmed by 9 bases and V by 0 bases; bases with no gene match: 16. The source of this sequence is a male donor with ankylosing spondylitis. Sequenced: blood, either unsorted or a sorted T cell fraction (not recorded which). This chain joins TRBV20-1 and TRBJ2-1; 8 bases are shared with TRBD2. Here the CDR3 reads CSARDFKRPGLVPEQFF. The CDR3 DNA is TGCAGTGCTAGAGATTTCAAACGACCGGGACTAGTACCTGAGCAGTTCTTC.